The clone carrying this TCR beta chain showed up just once. The sample originates from a study of blood T cell repertoires in COVID-19. Across the whole study: The United States, Italy and Spain provided the acute and convalescent COVID-19 samples.

Self-reported history from a screening survey and questionnaire set each donor's cohort. Donors in Cohort 3 counted as recovered after two negative PCRs, clearance, or symptom resolution. In the source study's methods: Reference gene primer amplification in the assay estimated nucleated cell counts. Sequencing was performed with immunoSEQ multiplex PCR; in TCRdb, only in-frame clones are kept and a portion is missing. D and trimming come from the DNA, and the V and J calls and clone size come from that table. There are more than 300,000 clones in the sample; around 90% occur only once, and around 18% lies in the top ten. The receptor comes from a woman aged 25 to 39 who had recovered from COVID-19. Sequencing used PBMCs or T cells enriched from blood (not recorded which).

CDR3 sequence reads: CASSAVAGQSYNEQFF. CDR3 DNA: TGTGCCAGCAGCGCCGTAGCGGGACAGTCCTACAATGAGCAGTTCTTC. This chain joins TRBV5-4 and TRBJ2-1, with D perhaps TRBD2 (8 bases). The CDR3 is 16 residues long. The germline V and J ends were trimmed by 4 bases and 1 base, with 15 bases remaining between them. CDR1 and CDR2 from the germline V gene are SGHNT and YYREEE (reference sequence).